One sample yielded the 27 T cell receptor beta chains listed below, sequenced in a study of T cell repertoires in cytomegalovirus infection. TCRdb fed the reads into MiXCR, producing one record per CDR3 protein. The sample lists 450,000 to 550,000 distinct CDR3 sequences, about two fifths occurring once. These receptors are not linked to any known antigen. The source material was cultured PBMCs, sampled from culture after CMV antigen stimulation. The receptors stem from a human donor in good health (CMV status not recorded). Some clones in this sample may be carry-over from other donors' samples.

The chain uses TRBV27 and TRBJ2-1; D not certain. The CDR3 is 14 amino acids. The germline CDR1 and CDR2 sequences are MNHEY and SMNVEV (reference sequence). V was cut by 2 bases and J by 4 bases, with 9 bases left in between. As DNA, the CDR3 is TGTGCCAGCAGTTTAAGGGCTAGTTACAATGAGCAGTTCTTC. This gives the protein CASSLRASYNEQFF.

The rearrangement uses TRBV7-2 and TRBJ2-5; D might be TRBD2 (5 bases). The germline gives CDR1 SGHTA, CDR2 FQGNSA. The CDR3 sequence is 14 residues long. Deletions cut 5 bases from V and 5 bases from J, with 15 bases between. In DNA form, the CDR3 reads TGTGCCAGCAGCCAGCGGAAGCACGCGGAGACCCAGTACTTC. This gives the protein CASSQRKHAETQYF.

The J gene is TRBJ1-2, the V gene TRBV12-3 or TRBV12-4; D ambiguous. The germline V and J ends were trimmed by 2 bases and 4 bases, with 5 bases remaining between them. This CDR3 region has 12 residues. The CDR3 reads CASSLSIYGYTF. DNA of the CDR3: TGTGCCAGCAGTTTAAGCATCTATGGCTACACCTTC.

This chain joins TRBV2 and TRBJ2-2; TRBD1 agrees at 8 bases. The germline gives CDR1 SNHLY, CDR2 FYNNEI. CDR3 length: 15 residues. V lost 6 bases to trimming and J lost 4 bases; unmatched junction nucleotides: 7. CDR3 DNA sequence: TGTGCCAGCAGGGCGACAGGGGTAGGCACCGGGGAGCTGTTTTTT. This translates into CASRATGVGTGELFF.

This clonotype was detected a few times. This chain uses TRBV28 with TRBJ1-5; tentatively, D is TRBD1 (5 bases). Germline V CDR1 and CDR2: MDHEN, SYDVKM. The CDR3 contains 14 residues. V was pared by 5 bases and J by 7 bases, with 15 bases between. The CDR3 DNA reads TGTGCCAGCAGTCCTCGAGCGGGGGGACAGCCCCAGCATTTT. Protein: CASSPRAGGQPQHF.

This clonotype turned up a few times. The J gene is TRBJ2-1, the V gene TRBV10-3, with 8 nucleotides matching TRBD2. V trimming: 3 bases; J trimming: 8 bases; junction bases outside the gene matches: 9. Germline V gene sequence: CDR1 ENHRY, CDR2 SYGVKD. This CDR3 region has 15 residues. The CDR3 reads CAISELSGMEDEQFF. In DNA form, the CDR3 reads TGTGCCATCAGTGAACTTAGCGGGATGGAAGATGAGCAGTTCTTC.

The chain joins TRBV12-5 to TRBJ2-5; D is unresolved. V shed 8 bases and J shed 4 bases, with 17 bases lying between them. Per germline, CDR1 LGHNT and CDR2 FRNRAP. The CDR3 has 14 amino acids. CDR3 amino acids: CASSPSWAGETQYF. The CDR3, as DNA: TGTGCTAGTTCCCCCTCTTGGGCTGGAGAGACCCAGTACTTC.

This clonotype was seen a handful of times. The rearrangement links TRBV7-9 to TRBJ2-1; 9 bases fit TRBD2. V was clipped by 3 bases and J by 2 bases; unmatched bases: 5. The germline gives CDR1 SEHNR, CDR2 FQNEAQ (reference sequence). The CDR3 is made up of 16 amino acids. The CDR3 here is CASSFPGLATYNEQFF. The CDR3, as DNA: TGTGCCAGCAGCTTCCCGGGACTAGCAACCTACAATGAGCAGTTCTTC.

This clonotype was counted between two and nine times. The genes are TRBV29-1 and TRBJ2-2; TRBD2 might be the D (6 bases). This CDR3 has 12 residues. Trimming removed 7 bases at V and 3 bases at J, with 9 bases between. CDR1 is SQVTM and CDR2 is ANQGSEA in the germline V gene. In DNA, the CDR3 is TGCAGCGCCCGCGGGGACACCGGGGAGCTGTTTTTT. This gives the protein CSARGDTGELFF.

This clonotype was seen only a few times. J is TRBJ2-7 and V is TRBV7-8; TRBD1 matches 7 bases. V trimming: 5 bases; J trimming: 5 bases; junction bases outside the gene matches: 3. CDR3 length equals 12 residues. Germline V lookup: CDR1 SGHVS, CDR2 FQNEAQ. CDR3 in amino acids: CASSPDRDEQYF. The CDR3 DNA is TGTGCCAGCAGCCCCGACAGGGACGAGCAGTACTTC.

CDR3 DNA sequence: TGTGCCAGCAGCGCGCCCACCGGGACTAGCGGGGGGCCATGGAATACGCAGTATTTT. Protein: CASSAPTGTSGGPWNTQYF. This chain connects TRBV9 to TRBJ2-3; TRBD2 aligns across 15 bases. The germline gives CDR1 SGDLS, CDR2 YYNGEE. Trimming took 3 bases from V and 7 from J; bases not matched to a gene: 15. The CDR3 is made up of 19 amino acids.

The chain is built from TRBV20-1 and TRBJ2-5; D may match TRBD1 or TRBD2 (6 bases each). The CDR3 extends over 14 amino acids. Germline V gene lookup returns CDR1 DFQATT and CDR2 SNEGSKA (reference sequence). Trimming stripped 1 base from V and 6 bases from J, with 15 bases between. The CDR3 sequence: CSARAGGGQKTQYF. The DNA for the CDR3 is TGCAGTGCTAGAGCCGGAGGGGGGCAAAAGACCCAGTACTTC.

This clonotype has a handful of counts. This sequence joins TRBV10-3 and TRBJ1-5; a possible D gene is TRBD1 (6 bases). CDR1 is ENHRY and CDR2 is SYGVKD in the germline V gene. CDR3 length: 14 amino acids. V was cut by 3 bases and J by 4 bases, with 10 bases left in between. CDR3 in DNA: TGTGCCATCAGTGATGGGGACATAAATCAGCCCCAGCATTTT. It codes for CAISDGDINQPQHF.

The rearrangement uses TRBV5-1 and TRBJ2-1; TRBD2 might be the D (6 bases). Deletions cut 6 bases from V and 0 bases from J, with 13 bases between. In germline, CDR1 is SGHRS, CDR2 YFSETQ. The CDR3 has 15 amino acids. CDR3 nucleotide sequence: TGCGCCAGCAACCCGTGGGACTTCTCCTACAATGAGCAGTTCTTC. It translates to CASNPWDFSYNEQFF.

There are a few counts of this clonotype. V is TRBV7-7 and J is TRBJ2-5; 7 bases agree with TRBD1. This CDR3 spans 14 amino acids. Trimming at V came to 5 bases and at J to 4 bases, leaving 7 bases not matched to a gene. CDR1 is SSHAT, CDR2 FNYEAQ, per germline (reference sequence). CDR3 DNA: TGTGCCAGCAGCGTGAGGACAGGCGGAGAGACCCAGTACTTC. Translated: CASSVRTGGETQYF.

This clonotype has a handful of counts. CDR3 protein: CASSLAYEKEAEQFF. The CDR3 DNA sequence: TGTGCCAGCAGCTTAGCCTACGAAAAAGAAGCCGAGCAGTTCTTC. J is TRBJ2-1 and V is TRBV7-6, with no clear D. Germline lookup yields CDR1 SGHVS and CDR2 FNYEAQ. The CDR3 sequence is 15 residues long. V was cut by 0 bases and J by 10 bases, with 16 bases left in between.

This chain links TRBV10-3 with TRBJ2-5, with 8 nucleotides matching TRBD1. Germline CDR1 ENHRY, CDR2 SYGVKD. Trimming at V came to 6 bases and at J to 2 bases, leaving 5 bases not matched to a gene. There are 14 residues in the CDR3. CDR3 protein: CAIRTGTGQETQYF. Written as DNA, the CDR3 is TGTGCCATCAGGACCGGGACAGGACAAGAGACCCAGTACTTC.

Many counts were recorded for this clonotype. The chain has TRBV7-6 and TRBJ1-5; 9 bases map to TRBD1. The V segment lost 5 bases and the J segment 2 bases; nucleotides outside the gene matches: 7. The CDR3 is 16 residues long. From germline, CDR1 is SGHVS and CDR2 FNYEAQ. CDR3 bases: TGTGCCAGCAGCCTGGGACAGGGCGGGGGCAATCAGCCCCAGCATTTT. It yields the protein CASSLGQGGGNQPQHF.

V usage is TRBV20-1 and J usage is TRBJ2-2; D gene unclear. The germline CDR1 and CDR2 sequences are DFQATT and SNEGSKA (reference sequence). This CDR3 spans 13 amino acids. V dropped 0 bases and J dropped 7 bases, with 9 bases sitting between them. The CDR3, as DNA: TGCAGTGCTAGAGATGGGGTCGTCGGGGAGCTGTTTTTT. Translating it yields CSARDGVVGELFF.

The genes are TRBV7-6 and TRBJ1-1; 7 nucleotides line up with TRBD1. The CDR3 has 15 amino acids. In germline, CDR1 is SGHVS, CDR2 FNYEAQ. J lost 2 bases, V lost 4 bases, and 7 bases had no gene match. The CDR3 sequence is CASSSSQGLNTEAFF. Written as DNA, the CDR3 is TGTGCCAGCAGCTCATCACAGGGGCTCAACACTGAAGCTTTCTTT.

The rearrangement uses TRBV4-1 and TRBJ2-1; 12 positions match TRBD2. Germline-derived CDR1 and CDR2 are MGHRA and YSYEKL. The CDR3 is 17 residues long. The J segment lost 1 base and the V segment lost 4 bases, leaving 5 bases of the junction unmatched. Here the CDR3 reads CASSRELAGGSYNEQFF. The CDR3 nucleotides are TGCGCCAGCAGCCGCGAACTAGCGGGAGGTTCCTACAATGAGCAGTTCTTC.

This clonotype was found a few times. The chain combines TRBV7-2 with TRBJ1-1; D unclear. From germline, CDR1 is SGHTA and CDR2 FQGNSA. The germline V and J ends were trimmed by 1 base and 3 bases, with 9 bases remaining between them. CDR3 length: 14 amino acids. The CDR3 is CASSLVRFDTEAFF. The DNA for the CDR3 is TGTGCCAGCAGCTTAGTCAGATTCGACACTGAAGCTTTCTTT.

CDR3 loop: CASHLTDRTVTEAFF. CDR3 sequence (DNA): TGTGCCAGCCACCTGACGGACCGGACTGTTACTGAAGCTTTCTTT. The rearrangement links TRBV7-8 to TRBJ1-1; no reliable D call. V lost 8 bases to trimming and J lost 5 bases, with 21 bases between them. The V gene's germline CDR1 is SGHVS and CDR2 FQNEAQ. The CDR3 extends over 15 amino acids.

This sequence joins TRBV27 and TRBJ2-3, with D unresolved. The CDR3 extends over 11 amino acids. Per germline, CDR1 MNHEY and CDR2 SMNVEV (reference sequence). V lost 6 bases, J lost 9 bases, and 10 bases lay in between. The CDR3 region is CASRLSSTQYF. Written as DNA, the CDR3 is TGTGCCAGCAGACTTTCAAGCACGCAGTATTTT.

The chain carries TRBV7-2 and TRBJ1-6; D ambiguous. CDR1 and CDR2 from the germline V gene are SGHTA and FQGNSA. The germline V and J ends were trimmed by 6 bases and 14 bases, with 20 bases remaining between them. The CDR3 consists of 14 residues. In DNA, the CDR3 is TGTGCCAGCAGTTGGTTGGAAGGGCGTCAGACCCTCCACTTT. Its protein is CASSWLEGRQTLHF.

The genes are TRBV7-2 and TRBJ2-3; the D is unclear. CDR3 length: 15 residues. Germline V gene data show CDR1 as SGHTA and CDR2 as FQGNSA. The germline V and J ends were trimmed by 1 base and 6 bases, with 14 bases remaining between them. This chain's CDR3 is CASSLVVVGMDTQYF. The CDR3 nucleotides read TGTGCCAGCAGCTTAGTAGTAGTAGGGATGGATACGCAGTATTTT.

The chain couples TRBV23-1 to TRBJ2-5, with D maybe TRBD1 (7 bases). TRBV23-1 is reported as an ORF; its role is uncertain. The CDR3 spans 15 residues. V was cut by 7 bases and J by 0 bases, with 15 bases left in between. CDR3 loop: CASKEGQSHQETQYF. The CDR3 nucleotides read TGCGCCAGCAAGGAGGGACAGTCCCACCAAGAGACCCAGTACTTC.